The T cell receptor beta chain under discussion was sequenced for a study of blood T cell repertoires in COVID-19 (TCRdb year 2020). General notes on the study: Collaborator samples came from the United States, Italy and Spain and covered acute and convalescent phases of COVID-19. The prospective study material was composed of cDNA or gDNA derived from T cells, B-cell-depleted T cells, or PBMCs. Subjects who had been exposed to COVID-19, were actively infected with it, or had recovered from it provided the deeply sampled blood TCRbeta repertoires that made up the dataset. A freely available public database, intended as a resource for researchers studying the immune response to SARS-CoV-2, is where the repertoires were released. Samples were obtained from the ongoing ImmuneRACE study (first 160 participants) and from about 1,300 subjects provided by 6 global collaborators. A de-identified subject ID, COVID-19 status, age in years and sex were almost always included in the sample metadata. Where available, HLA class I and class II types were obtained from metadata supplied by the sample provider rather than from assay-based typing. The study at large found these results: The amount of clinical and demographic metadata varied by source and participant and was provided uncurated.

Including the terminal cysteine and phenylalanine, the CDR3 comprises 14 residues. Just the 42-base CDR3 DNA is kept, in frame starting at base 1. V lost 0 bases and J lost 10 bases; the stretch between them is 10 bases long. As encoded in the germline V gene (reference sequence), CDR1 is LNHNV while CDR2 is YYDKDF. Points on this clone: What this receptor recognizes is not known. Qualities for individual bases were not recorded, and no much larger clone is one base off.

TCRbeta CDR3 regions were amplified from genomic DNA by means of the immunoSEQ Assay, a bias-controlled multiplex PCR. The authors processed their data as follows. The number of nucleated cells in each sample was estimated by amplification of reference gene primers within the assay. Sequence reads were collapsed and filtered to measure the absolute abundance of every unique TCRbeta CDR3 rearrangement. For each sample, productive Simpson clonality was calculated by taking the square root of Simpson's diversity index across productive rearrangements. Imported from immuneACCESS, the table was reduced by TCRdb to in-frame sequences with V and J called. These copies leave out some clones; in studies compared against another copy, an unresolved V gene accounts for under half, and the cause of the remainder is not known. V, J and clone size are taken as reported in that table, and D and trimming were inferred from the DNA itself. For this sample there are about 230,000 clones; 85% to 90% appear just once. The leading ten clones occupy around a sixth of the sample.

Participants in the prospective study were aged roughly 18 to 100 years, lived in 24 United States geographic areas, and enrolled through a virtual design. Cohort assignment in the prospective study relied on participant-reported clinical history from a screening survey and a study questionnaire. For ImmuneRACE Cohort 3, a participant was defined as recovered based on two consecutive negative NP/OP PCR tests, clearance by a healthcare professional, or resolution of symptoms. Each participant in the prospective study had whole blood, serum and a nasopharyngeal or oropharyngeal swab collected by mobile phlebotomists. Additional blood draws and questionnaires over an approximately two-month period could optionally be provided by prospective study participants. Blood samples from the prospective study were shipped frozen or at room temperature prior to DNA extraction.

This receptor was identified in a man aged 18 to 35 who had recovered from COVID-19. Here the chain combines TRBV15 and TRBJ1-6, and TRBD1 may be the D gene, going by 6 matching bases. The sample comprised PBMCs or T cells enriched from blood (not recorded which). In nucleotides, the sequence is TGTGCCACCAGCAGAGACAGGGGACGCTCACCCCTCCACTTT. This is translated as CATSRDRGRSPLHF.